This T cell receptor beta chain was documented in a study of T cells in women clearing cervical HPV infection. In the study overall: Case blood drawn at lesion detection; control blood after infection cleared.

V dropped 4 bases and J dropped 8 bases, with 17 bases sitting between them. Germline V gene sequence: CDR1 LNHDA, CDR2 SQIVND (reference sequence). The CDR3 is 15 amino acids. In the case of this clone: The observed sequence ends 3 residues before the CDR3 terminus, with the missing tail filled in from the germline J gene.

The assay was immunoSEQ multiplex PCR, and TCRdb's table has in-frame clones only and misses some. The sample includes about 33,000 clones. This clonotype was obtained from a woman aged 18 to 69 with a cervical HPV16 infection that either progressed to CIN3+ or cleared (not recorded which). The source material was blood buffy coat. The chain links TRBV19 to TRBJ1-4; D perhaps matches TRBD1 (5 bases). This CDR3 is CASSTFGQGEEKLFF. The part of the CDR3 DNA that was read is TGTGCCAGTAGTACTTTTGGTCAGGGAGAGGAAAAA.